This record covers a single T cell receptor (beta chain). Its specificity is not known. Some clones are missing from TCRdb's copy, which holds only in-frame ones; the method was immunoSEQ multiplex PCR. The data show approximately 810,000 clones, 80% to 95% seen once. These data belong to a study of shared clonotypes between healthy human individuals. Looking at the study overall: CD8 memory received one plate per donor, CD8 naive two, CD4 memory three and CD4 naive three. General study points: Represented diversity (both genetic and exposure-history) was limited by the small number of donors. The study sampled only blood, and tissue repertoires likely differ.

Trimming took 3 bases from V and 4 from J, leaving 7 bases between them. This CDR3 region has 14 residues. The V gene's germline CDR1 is MNHEY and CDR2 SMNVEV (reference sequence). Naive CD8 cells, CD45RO-negative and positively selected for CCR7, excluded terminally differentiated effector memory CD45RA+ cells. The chain recombines TRBV27 with TRBJ2-6; no reliable D call. The clonotype comes from a man in his thirties or forties in good health. Sequencing input: naive CD8+ T cells sorted from blood. The CDR3 here is CASSLMLGANVLTF. The CDR3 DNA sequence: TGTGCCAGCAGTTTGATGTTGGGGGCCAACGTCCTGACTTTC.